These T cell receptor beta chains were read from a single sample in a study of beta chain features in type 1 diabetes. Produced via immunoSEQ multiplex PCR; TCRdb's table is partial and in-frame only. The sample consists of 300,000 to 400,000 clones, about 11% of them appearing once. Input material: naive CD4+ T cells from blood. The source of these receptors is a woman in her 30s in good health. The CDR3 runs from the conserved cysteine through the conserved F or W. Fields, in order: clone size, D gene, V gene, J gene, CDR3 DNA, CDR3 protein. The D gene is left open where the match is weak. A clone size is listed for some rows: how often the clone was seen (once, few, many), or a class if it is expanded.

clone_size: few; d_call: TRBD1; v_call: TRBV29-1; j_call: TRBJ1-4; cdr3_nt: TGCAGCGTCGCGGGACAGTCTAATGAAAAACTGTTTTTT; cdr3_aa: CSVAGQSNEKLFF
clone_size: few; d_call: NA; v_call: TRBV5-1; j_call: TRBJ2-5; cdr3_nt: TGCGCCAGCAGCCCGCGGACAGTTACTAAAGAGACCCAGTACTTC; cdr3_aa: CASSPRTVTKETQYF
clone_size: few; d_call: NA; v_call: TRBV4-2; j_call: TRBJ1-2; cdr3_nt: TGTGCCAGCAGCCAAGACAGGATTAACTATGGCTACACCTTC; cdr3_aa: CASSQDRINYGYTF
clone_size: few; d_call: NA; v_call: TRBV29-1; j_call: TRBJ2-1; cdr3_nt: TGCAGCGTGGCCCCAATGGATGAGCAGTTCTTC; cdr3_aa: CSVAPMDEQFF
clone_size: NA; d_call: NA; v_call: TRBV28; j_call: TRBJ2-3; cdr3_nt: TGTGCCAGCAGGACACAGAGCACAGATACGCAGTATTTT; cdr3_aa: CASRTQSTDTQYF
clone_size: NA; d_call: NA; v_call: TRBV7-9; j_call: TRBJ2-7; cdr3_nt: TGTGCCAGCAGCGCCCAGGTAGACGAGCAGTACTTC; cdr3_aa: CASSAQVDEQYF
clone_size: NA; d_call: TRBD2; v_call: TRBV7-3; j_call: TRBJ2-7; cdr3_nt: TGTGCCAGCAGCCCTACTAGCGAGTACGAGCAGTACTTC; cdr3_aa: CASSPTSEYEQYF
clone_size: few; d_call: TRBD2; v_call: TRBV15; j_call: TRBJ2-5; cdr3_nt: TGTGCCACCAGCAGAGTCGGGGTAGCGGGGGTCCAAGAGACCCAGTACTTC; cdr3_aa: CATSRVGVAGVQETQYF
clone_size: NA; d_call: TRBD2; v_call: TRBV9; j_call: TRBJ2-1; cdr3_nt: TGTGCCAGCAGCCCCCGATTAGCGGGAGGATCATATGAGCAGTTCTTC; cdr3_aa: CASSPRLAGGSYEQFF
clone_size: NA; d_call: NA; v_call: TRBV5-1; j_call: TRBJ2-2; cdr3_nt: TGCGCCAGCAGCCCACCCAACACGCCCGGGGAGCTGTTTTTT; cdr3_aa: CASSPPNTPGELFF
clone_size: few; d_call: TRBD2; v_call: TRBV7-2; j_call: TRBJ2-1; cdr3_nt: TGTGCCAGCAGCTTAGTAATGGCGGGAGTAATCAATGAGCAGTTCTTC; cdr3_aa: CASSLVMAGVINEQFF
clone_size: NA; d_call: TRBD1; v_call: TRBV27; j_call: TRBJ1-2; cdr3_nt: TGTGCCAGCAGTAAAGGACAGGGTAACTATGGCTACACCTTC; cdr3_aa: CASSKGQGNYGYTF
clone_size: NA; d_call: TRBD2; v_call: TRBV18; j_call: TRBJ2-7; cdr3_nt: TGTGCCAGCTCCCCCGGGACTAGAGATTACGAGCAGTACTTC; cdr3_aa: CASSPGTRDYEQYF
clone_size: few; d_call: TRBD2; v_call: TRBV5-1; j_call: TRBJ2-1; cdr3_nt: TGCGCCAGCAGCCGCACCGTACGGGAGGGCGGGCGGAATGAGCAGTTCTTC; cdr3_aa: CASSRTVREGGRNEQFF
clone_size: few; d_call: NA; v_call: TRBV20-1; j_call: TRBJ2-1; cdr3_nt: TGCAGTGCTAGAGTCGGAGGGGCCCACGTCTTC; cdr3_aa: CSARVGGAHVF
clone_size: few; d_call: TRBD2; v_call: TRBV4-3; j_call: TRBJ2-7; cdr3_nt: TGCGCCAGCAGCCACGGACTAGCGGGAGCCTACGAGCAGTACTTC; cdr3_aa: CASSHGLAGAYEQYF